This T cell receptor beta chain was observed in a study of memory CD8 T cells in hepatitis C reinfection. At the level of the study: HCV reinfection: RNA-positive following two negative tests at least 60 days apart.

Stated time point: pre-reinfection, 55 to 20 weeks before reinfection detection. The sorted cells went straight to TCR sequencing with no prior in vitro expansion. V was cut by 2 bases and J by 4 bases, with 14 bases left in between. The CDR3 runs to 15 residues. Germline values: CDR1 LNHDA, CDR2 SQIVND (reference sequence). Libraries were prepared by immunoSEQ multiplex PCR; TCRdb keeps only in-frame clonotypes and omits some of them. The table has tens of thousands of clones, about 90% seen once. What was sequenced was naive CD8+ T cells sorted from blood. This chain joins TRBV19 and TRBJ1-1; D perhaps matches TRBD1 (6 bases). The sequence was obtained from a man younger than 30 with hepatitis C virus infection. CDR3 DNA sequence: TGTGCCAGTAGTATAACAGGGTCTTTGGGCACTGAAGCTTTCTTT. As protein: CASSITGSLGTEAFF.